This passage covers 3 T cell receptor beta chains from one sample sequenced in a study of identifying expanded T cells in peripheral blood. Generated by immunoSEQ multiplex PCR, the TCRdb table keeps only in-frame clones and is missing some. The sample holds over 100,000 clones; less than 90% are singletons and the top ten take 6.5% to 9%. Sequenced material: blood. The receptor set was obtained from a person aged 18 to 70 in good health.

The CDR3 spells CAIKEGDYGYTF. Here the CDR3 DNA reads TGTGCCATTAAGGAGGGGGACTATGGCTACACCTTC. The chain joins TRBV19 to TRBJ1-2; weak D call: TRBD1 (6 bases). Germline V lookup: CDR1 LNHDA, CDR2 SQIVND (reference sequence). CDR3 length: 12 amino acids. The V end lost 10 bases, the J end lost 3 bases, and 12 bases lay between the germline ends. Variable domain in full (rest from reference TRBV19 and TRBJ1-2): DGGITQSPKYLFRKEGQNVTLSCEQNLNHDAMYWYRQDPGQGLRLIYYSQIVNDFQKGDIAEGYSVSREKKESFPLTVTSAQKNPTAFYLCAIKEGDYGYTFGSGTRLTVV.

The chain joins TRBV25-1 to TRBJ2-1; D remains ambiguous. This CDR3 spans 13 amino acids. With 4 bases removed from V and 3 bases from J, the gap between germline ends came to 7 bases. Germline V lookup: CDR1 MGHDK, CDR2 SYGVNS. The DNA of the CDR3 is TGTGCCAGCAGTGGGGCAGGCTACAATGAGCAGTTCTTC. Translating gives CASSGAGYNEQFF.

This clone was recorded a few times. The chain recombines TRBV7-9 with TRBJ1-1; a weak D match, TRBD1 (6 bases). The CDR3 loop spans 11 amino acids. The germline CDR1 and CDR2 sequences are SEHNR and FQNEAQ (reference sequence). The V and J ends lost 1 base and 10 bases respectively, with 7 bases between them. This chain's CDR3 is CASSLGGGAFF. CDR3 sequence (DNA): TGTGCCAGCAGCTTAGGAGGGGGAGCTTTCTTT.